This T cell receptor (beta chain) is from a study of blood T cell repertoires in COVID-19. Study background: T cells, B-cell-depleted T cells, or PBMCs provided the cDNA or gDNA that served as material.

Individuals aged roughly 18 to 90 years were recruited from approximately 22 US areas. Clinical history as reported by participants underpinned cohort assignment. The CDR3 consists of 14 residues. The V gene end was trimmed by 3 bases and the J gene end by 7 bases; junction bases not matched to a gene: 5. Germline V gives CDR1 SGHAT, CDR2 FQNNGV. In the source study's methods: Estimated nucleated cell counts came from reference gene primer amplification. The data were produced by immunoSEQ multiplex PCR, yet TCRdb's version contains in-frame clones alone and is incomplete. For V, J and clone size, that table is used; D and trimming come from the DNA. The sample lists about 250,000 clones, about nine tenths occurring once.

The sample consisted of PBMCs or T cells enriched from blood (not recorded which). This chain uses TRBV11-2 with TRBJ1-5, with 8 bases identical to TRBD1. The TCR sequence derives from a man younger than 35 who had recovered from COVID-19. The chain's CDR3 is CASSFGQGRQPQHF. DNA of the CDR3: TGTGCCAGCAGCTTTGGACAGGGAAGACAGCCCCAGCATTTT.